This is a list of T cell receptor beta chains from one sample in a study of CD8+ T cells in alopecia areata. Produced via immunoSEQ multiplex PCR; TCRdb's table is partial and in-frame only. Among approximately 130,000 clones, approximately 47% were seen once, and the ten largest hold about 10%. Sample: NKG2D-low CD8+ T cells sorted from blood. These receptor sequences come from a human donor with alopecia areata. Each CDR3 is given with its conserved first and last residue. The order of the fields is D gene, J gene, clone size, V gene, CDR3 protein, CDR3 DNA. The D gene is left open where the match is weak. Size tells how often a clone was seen (once, few, many) or the class of an expanded clone, and some rows leave it out.

TRBD1	TRBJ2-5	.	TRBV2	CADRDRGLAETQYF	TGTGCCGACCGGGACAGGGGGCTTGCAGAGACCCAGTACTTC
.	TRBJ2-5	.	TRBV27	CASSRGAPAETQYF	TGTGCCAGCAGTCGAGGAGCGCCAGCGGAGACCCAGTACTTC
.	TRBJ2-2	few	TRBV28	CASSFSGELFF	TGTGCCAGCAGTTTTTCCGGGGAGCTGTTTTTT
.	TRBJ1-2	few	TRBV5-1	CASSLHGQLYGYTF	TGCGCCAGCAGCTTGCACGGACAGCTGTATGGCTACACCTTC
TRBD1	TRBJ2-2	.	TRBV5-1	CASSGGQGSSGELFF	TGCGCCAGCAGCGGGGGACAGGGATCATCCGGGGAGCTGTTTTTT
.	TRBJ2-3	few	TRBV6-5	CASGRGTDTQYF	TGTGCCAGCGGACGGGGCACAGATACGCAGTATTTT
.	TRBJ2-3	.	TRBV7-7	CASSPRWDPDTQYF	TGTGCTAGCAGCCCCAGGTGGGACCCGGATACGCAGTATTTT
.	TRBJ1-1	.	TRBV27	CASSLSGRARNTEAFF	TGTGCCAGCAGTTTATCGGGAAGGGCACGGAACACTGAAGCTTTCTTT
.	TRBJ2-5	.	TRBV7-2	CASSLTSLQETQYF	TGTGCCAGCAGCTTAACTTCCCTACAAGAGACCCAGTACTTC
TRBD2	TRBJ2-2	.	TRBV30	CAWSMAGGTGELFF	TGTGCCTGGAGTATGGCGGGGGGCACCGGGGAGCTGTTTTTT
TRBD2	TRBJ2-7	.	TRBV30	CAWAGLGYEQYF	TGTGCCTGGGCGGGACTAGGCTACGAGCAGTACTTC
.	TRBJ1-2	once	TRBV7-9	CASSLWDAPNYGYTF	TGTGCCAGCAGCTTATGGGACGCCCCTAACTATGGCTACACCTTC
.	TRBJ2-1	.	TRBV29-1	CSVDPGVAEDEQFF	TGCAGCGTTGACCCGGGAGTTGCAGAGGATGAGCAGTTCTTC
TRBD2	TRBJ2-1	once	TRBV6-5	CASTDRAGGYNEQFF	TGTGCCAGCACCGATAGGGCGGGGGGCTACAATGAGCAGTTCTTC
.	TRBJ2-1	.	TRBV4-1	CASSHSEYNEQFF	TGCGCCAGCAGCCACAGTGAGTACAATGAGCAGTTCTTC
TRBD1	TRBJ1-2	.	TRBV27	CASSFTGESYTF	TGTGCCAGCAGTTTTACAGGGGAGAGCTACACCTTC
TRBD2	TRBJ2-7	.	TRBV25-1	CASSEWNRGAYEQYF	TGTGCCAGCAGTGAGTGGAATCGGGGGGCCTACGAGCAGTACTTC
TRBD2	TRBJ2-1	few	TRBV29-1	CSVEGGELAGDYNEQFF	TGCAGCGTTGAAGGTGGGGAACTAGCGGGAGACTACAATGAGCAGTTCTTC
.	TRBJ2-3	.	TRBV29-1	CSVPNGASTDTQYF	TGCAGCGTTCCCAACGGGGCTAGCACAGATACGCAGTATTTT
TRBD1	TRBJ2-7	.	TRBV11-2	CASNGDRSYEQYF	TGTGCCAGCAATGGGGACAGGTCCTACGAGCAGTACTTC
TRBD2	TRBJ2-7	few	TRBV5-1	CASSPQGLAGDYEQYF	TGCGCCAGCAGCCCCCAGGGACTAGCGGGGGACTACGAGCAGTACTTC
.	TRBJ2-5	.	TRBV29-1	CSVEGDGPEETQYF	TGCAGCGTTGAAGGGGACGGACCAGAGGAGACCCAGTACTTC
.	TRBJ1-1	.	TRBV7-8	CASSLSGMNTEAFF	TGTGCCAGCAGCTTGTCCGGGATGAACACTGAAGCTTTCTTT
TRBD1	TRBJ1-2	.	TRBV29-1	CSAAGGDGYTF	TGCAGCGCGGCAGGGGGCGATGGCTACACCTTC
.	TRBJ2-1	few	TRBV29-1	CSGRGTSDNEQFF	TGCAGCGGACGAGGGACGTCTGACAATGAGCAGTTCTTC
TRBD1	TRBJ2-7	.	TRBV29-1	CSVEGVTGAYEQYF	TGCAGCGTTGAAGGAGTTACAGGGGCCTACGAGCAGTACTTC
.	TRBJ1-1	.	TRBV4-1	CASSQDGLIAPEAFF	TGCGCCAGCAGCCAAGACGGCCTAATAGCCCCCGAAGCTTTCTTT
.	TRBJ2-6	.	TRBV29-1	CSVDTRRSGANVLTF	TGCAGCGTTGATACCAGGCGCTCTGGGGCCAACGTCCTGACTTTC
.	TRBJ1-1	.	TRBV14	CASSQEEHPEAFF	TGTGCCAGCAGCCAAGAAGAGCACCCTGAAGCTTTCTTT
TRBD1	TRBJ2-5	.	TRBV5-6	CATGDRFSVGQETQYF	TGTGCCACCGGGGACAGGTTTTCCGTCGGACAAGAGACCCAGTACTTC
TRBD1	TRBJ1-5	.	TRBV7-2	CASSLGDSYSNQPQHF	TGTGCCAGCAGCTTAGGGGACAGTTATAGCAATCAGCCCCAGCATTTT
TRBD1	TRBJ2-7	few	TRBV11-2	CASSGNRPGGAYEQYF	TGTGCCAGCAGCGGAAACCGGCCAGGGGGCGCCTACGAGCAGTACTTC
.	TRBJ1-3	.	TRBV29-1	CSVDTESSGNTIYF	TGCAGCGTTGACACGGAGAGCTCTGGAAACACCATATATTTT
TRBD2	TRBJ2-1	.	TRBV2	CASSGGSSYNEQFF	TGTGCCAGCAGCGGGGGGAGCTCCTACAATGAGCAGTTCTTC
.	TRBJ2-7	.	TRBV5-1	CASSLGPLEQYF	TGCGCCAGCAGCTTGGGCCCGTTAGAGCAGTACTTC